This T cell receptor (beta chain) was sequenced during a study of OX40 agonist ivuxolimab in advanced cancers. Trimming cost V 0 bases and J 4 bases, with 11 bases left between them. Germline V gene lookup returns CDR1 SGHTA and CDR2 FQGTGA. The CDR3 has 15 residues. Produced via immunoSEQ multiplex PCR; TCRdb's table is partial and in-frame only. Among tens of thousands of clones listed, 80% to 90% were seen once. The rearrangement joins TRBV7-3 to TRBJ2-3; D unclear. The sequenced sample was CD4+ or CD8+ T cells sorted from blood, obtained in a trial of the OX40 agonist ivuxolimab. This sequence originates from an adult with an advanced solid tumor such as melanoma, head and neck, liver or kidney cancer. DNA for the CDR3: TGTGCCAGCAGCTTAACGCCCTCCACCGCAGATACGCAGTATTTT. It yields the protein CASSLTPSTADTQYF.